The sequence of this T cell receptor (beta chain) was determined in a study of T cell responses to AZD1222 COVID-19 vaccine. General study findings and limits: It was only six AZD1222 recipients who were seropositive at baseline.

TCRdb keeps only in-frame clones here, not all; method: immunoSEQ multiplex PCR. The table shows about 100,000 clones, with around 90% occurring only once. This clone was seen just once. The antigen remains unidentified. The CDR3 sequence is 14 residues long. The V gene's germline CDR1 is LNHDA and CDR2 SQIVND (reference sequence). The ends were cut back, 10 bases at V and 8 bases at J, with 20 bases in the middle. Sequenced here: peripheral blood, sampled 28 days after the second AZD1222 dose. The clonotype was recovered from an adult who received the AZD1222 COVID-19 vaccine. The rearrangement joins TRBV19 to TRBJ1-4, with D possibly being TRBD1 (5 bases). The CDR3 DNA reads as TGTGCCATTGCTGCTCGGGGGACGGAAGAAAAACTGTTTTTT. Residues: CAIAARGTEEKLFF.